This T cell receptor beta chain stems from a study of cytomegalovirus exposure and HLA in healthy donors. This clone was seen a handful of times. The PCR had 60 Vbeta and 13 Jbeta primers. This table comes from immunoSEQ multiplex PCR, and its TCRdb copy is limited to in-frame clones, with some not included. The sample has around 90,000 clones, around 80% seen once. The CDR3 loop spans 15 amino acids. V was clipped by 5 bases and J by 2 bases; unmatched bases: 6. Germline V gene data show CDR1 as PRHDT and CDR2 as FYEKMQ (reference sequence). Input material: PBMCs. The chain has TRBV13 and TRBJ2-3; TRBD1 agrees at 8 bases. This TCR derives from a man younger than 45 in good health and CMV-seronegative. In DNA, the CDR3 is TGTGCCAGCAGCGCGGGGACAGGATTCACAGATACGCAGTATTTT. It encodes CASSAGTGFTDTQYF. Full variable domain (outside the CDR3, taken from reference TRBV13 and TRBJ2-3): AAGVIQSPRHLIKEKRETATLKCYPIPRHDTVYWYQQGPGQDPQFLISFYEKMQSDKGSIPDRFSAQQFSDYHSELNMSSLELGDSALYFCASSAGTGFTDTQYFGPGTRLTVL.